This T cell receptor beta chain was recorded in a study of blood T cell repertoires in COVID-19. TCRdb's table, derived via immunoSEQ multiplex PCR, lists solely in-frame clones and lacks some. The data hold about 290,000 clones, with around four fifths observed a single time. The sequence came from a woman in her forties or fifties with active or convalescent COVID-19. Sequencing was done on a sample of peripheral blood.

CDR3 in amino acids: CASSQDRVGQETQYF. CDR3 bases: TGTGCCAGCAGCCAAGACAGGGTGGGCCAAGAGACCCAGTACTTC. The V gene is TRBV14, the J gene TRBJ2-5, with a tentative D call TRBD1 (5 bases). The germline V and J ends were trimmed by 0 bases and 1 base, with 9 bases remaining between them. Looked up from germline, CDR1 is SGHDN and CDR2 is FVKESK. This CDR3 is 15 amino acids long.